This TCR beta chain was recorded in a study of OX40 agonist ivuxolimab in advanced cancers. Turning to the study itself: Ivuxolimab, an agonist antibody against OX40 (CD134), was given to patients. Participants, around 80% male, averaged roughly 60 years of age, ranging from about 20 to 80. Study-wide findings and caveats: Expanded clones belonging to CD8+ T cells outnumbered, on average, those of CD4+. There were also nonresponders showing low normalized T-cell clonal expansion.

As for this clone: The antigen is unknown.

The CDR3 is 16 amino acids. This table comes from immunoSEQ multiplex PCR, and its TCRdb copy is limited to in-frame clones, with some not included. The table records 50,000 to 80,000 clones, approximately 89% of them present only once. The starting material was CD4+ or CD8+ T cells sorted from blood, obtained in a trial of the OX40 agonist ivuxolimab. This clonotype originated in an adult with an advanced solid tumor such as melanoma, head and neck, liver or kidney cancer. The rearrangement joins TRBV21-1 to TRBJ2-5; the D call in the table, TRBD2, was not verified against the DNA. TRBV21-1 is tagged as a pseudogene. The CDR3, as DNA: TGTGCCAGCAGCCGAAGTGGACTAGCGGTCGGGCAGACCCAGTACTTC. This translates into CASSRSGLAVGQTQYF.